This T cell receptor (beta chain) is from a study of T-cell reconstitution after alpha-beta-depleted transplantation in children (dated by TCRdb to the mid-2010s). The study in broad terms: Using TCR repertoire profiling, the study quantitatively followed how T-cell immune reconstitution unfolded in children after TCRalphabeta/CD19-depleted allogeneic hematopoietic cell transplantation.

There are 14 amino acids in the CDR3, from cysteine to phenylalanine inclusive. Left in the record is the CDR3 DNA by itself, 42 bases read in frame from the first base. V and J lose 7 bases and 4 bases, and a span of 19 bases separates them. The germline V gene sets CDR1 to SQVTM and CDR2 to ANQGSEA. General study outcomes and caveats: The high TCRbeta diversity at day 60 in some patients was ascribed to recipient T cells and intrathymic progenitors that had survived conditioning. About two months after transplant, the apparently early recovery of alphabetaT-cell counts reportedly depended on just several hundred clones that had expanded rapidly and came from non-depleted graft cells. The frequencies of hyperexpanded clones fell over the following months, and after one year, T-cell counts and TCRbeta diversity were mostly attributed to newly produced T cells.

The library relied on PCR. Sequencing instrument: Illumina HiSeq 2500. TCR library preparation used molecular barcoding, with unique molecular identifiers applied to normalize quantification of the TCRbeta repertoire. TCRdb passed the public sequencing reads through fastp at Q25 and MiXCR, retaining productive beta sequences. Merged by CDR3 protein, the rows form single entries marked with the most common genes and DNA. The sample data list around 450,000 distinct CDR3 sequences, and 8% to 11% of these were observed just once. The ten largest clones take up 2% of the sample. Interpreted using the paper, the treatment or condition label stands for: allogeneic hematopoietic cell transplantation with graft depleted of TCRalphabeta T cells and CD19 B cells. TCRalphabeta/CD19-depleted allogeneic hematopoietic cell grafts were given to the transplant recipients, all of whom were children. The sample holds many counts of this clonotype. Its antigen remains undetermined. Per-nucleotide qualities are absent, and no much larger clonotype sits a single base away.

The chain employs TRBV29-1 and TRBJ1-2; the D gene is unclear. This receptor was identified in a child aged 2-15 years with inherited bone marrow failure, due to receive a stem cell transplant. Sequencing was performed on PBMCs, taken before TCRalphabeta/CD19-depleted stem cell transplant. The CDR3 protein is CSAERGGGGYGYTF. The DNA reads as follows: TGCAGCGCCGAACGGGGAGGAGGTGGCTATGGCTACACCTTC.